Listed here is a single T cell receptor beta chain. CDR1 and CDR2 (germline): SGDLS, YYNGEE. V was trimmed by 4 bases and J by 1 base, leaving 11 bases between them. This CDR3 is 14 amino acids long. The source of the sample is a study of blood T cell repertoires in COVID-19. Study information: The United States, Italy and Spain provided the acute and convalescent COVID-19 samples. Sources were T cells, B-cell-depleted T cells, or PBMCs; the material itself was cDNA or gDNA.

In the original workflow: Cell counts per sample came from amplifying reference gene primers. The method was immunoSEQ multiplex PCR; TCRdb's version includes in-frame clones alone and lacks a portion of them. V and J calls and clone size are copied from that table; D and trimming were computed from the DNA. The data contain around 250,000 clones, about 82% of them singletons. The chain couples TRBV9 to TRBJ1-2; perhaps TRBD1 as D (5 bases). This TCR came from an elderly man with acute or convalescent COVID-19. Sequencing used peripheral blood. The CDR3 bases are TGTGCCAGCAGCCCCCGGGGGGATAACTATGGCTACACCTTC. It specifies CASSPRGDNYGYTF.